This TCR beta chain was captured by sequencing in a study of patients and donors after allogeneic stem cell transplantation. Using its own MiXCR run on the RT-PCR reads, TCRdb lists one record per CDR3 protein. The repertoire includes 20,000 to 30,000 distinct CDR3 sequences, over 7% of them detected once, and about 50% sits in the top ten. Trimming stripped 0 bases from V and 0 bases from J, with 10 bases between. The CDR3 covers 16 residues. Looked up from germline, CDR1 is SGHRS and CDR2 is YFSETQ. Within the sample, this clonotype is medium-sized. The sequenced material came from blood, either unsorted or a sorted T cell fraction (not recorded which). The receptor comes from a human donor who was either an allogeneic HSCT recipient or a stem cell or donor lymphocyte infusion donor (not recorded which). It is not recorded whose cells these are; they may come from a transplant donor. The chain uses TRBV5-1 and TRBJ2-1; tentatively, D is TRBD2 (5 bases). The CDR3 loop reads CASSLGGASSYNEQFF. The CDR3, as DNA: TGCGCCAGCAGCTTGGGGGGAGCGAGCTCCTACAATGAGCAGTTCTTC.